A selection of T cell receptor beta chains follows, all from one sample in a study of cytomegalovirus exposure and HLA in healthy donors. Libraries were prepared by immunoSEQ multiplex PCR; TCRdb keeps only in-frame clonotypes and omits some of them. Of 160,000 or so clones in the sample, around 80% were seen once. The specimen sequenced was PBMCs. These TCRs come from a male donor in good health and CMV-seropositive. CDR3s include the opening cysteine and the closing phenylalanine or tryptophan. The D gene is left open where the match is weak. The listing skips clone size in some rows; elsewhere it reads once, few, many or a size class.

v_call: TRBV7-9
clone_size: .
j_call: TRBJ1-5
d_call: TRBD1
cdr3_aa: CASSSTGDQSNQPQHF
cdr3_nt: TGTGCCAGCAGCTCTACAGGGGACCAGAGCAATCAGCCCCAGCATTTT

v_call: TRBV5-4
clone_size: .
j_call: TRBJ2-3
d_call: .
cdr3_aa: CASSPTGPTDTQYF
cdr3_nt: TGTGCCAGCAGCCCTACAGGGCCCACAGATACGCAGTATTTT

v_call: TRBV7-9
clone_size: .
j_call: TRBJ2-3
d_call: TRBD2
cdr3_aa: CSSSSTTSVNTDTQYF
cdr3_nt: TGTTCCAGCAGCTCCACGACTAGCGTGAACACAGATACGCAGTATTTT

v_call: TRBV5-1
clone_size: .
j_call: TRBJ2-3
d_call: .
cdr3_aa: CASSFGFSVDTQYF
cdr3_nt: TGCGCCAGCAGCTTCGGGTTTTCTGTAGATACGCAGTATTTT

v_call: TRBV7-2
clone_size: few
j_call: TRBJ2-1
d_call: .
cdr3_aa: CAVGGLTDHEQFF
cdr3_nt: TGTGCCGTGGGCGGTTTGACAGACCATGAGCAGTTCTTC

v_call: TRBV7-2
clone_size: .
j_call: TRBJ1-1
d_call: .
cdr3_aa: CASSFDRYFTEAFF
cdr3_nt: TGTGCCAGCAGCTTCGACAGGTATTTCACTGAAGCTTTCTTT

v_call: TRBV18
clone_size: .
j_call: TRBJ2-7
d_call: TRBD1
cdr3_aa: CASSRTGGNEQYF
cdr3_nt: TGTGCCAGCTCACGTACAGGGGGGAACGAGCAGTACTTC

v_call: TRBV28
clone_size: .
j_call: TRBJ2-7
d_call: TRBD1
cdr3_aa: CASSLGGQGALEQYF
cdr3_nt: TGTGCCAGCAGTTTAGGGGGACAGGGGGCCCTCGAGCAGTACTTC

v_call: TRBV19
clone_size: .
j_call: TRBJ1-6
d_call: TRBD1
cdr3_aa: CASTGGQGGGPLHF
cdr3_nt: TGTGCCAGTACCGGGGGACAGGGAGGCGGACCCCTCCACTTT

v_call: TRBV21-1
clone_size: .
j_call: TRBJ2-1
d_call: .
cdr3_aa: CASTNQSASGPYNEQFF
cdr3_nt: TGTGCCAGCACCAATCAATCAGCTAGCGGCCCCTACAATGAGCAGTTCTTC

v_call: TRBV7-9
clone_size: .
j_call: TRBJ1-1
d_call: .
cdr3_aa: CASSDRKKTGSPEAFF
cdr3_nt: TGTGCCAGCAGCGATCGAAAGAAAACCGGGAGCCCTGAAGCTTTCTTT

v_call: TRBV2
clone_size: .
j_call: TRBJ1-4
d_call: TRBD1
cdr3_aa: CASSRDSNEKLFF
cdr3_nt: TGTGCCAGCAGCCGGGACAGTAATGAAAAACTGTTTTTT

v_call: TRBV15
clone_size: once
j_call: TRBJ2-3
d_call: TRBD2
cdr3_aa: CATKEAGATDTQYF
cdr3_nt: TGTGCCACCAAAGAAGCGGGAGCCACAGATACGCAGTATTTT

v_call: TRBV9
clone_size: .
j_call: TRBJ2-7
d_call: TRBD2
cdr3_aa: CASSATSGSSYEQYF
cdr3_nt: TGTGCCAGCAGCGCTACTAGCGGGAGCTCCTACGAGCAGTACTTC

v_call: TRBV4-1
clone_size: .
j_call: TRBJ2-1
d_call: TRBD2
cdr3_aa: CASSQVGPSSGTSGNEQFF
cdr3_nt: TGCGCCAGCAGCCAAGTCGGTCCCTCCTCCGGGACTAGCGGGAATGAGCAGTTCTTC

v_call: TRBV14
clone_size: .
j_call: TRBJ2-1
d_call: .
cdr3_aa: CASSQEGHGVLGNEQFF
cdr3_nt: TGTGCCAGCAGCCAAGAGGGACACGGAGTTTTGGGGAATGAGCAGTTCTTC

v_call: TRBV7-9
clone_size: .
j_call: TRBJ1-1
d_call: TRBD1
cdr3_aa: CSSSFGQGVNTEAFF
cdr3_nt: TGTTCCAGCAGCTTCGGACAGGGGGTGAACACTGAAGCTTTCTTT